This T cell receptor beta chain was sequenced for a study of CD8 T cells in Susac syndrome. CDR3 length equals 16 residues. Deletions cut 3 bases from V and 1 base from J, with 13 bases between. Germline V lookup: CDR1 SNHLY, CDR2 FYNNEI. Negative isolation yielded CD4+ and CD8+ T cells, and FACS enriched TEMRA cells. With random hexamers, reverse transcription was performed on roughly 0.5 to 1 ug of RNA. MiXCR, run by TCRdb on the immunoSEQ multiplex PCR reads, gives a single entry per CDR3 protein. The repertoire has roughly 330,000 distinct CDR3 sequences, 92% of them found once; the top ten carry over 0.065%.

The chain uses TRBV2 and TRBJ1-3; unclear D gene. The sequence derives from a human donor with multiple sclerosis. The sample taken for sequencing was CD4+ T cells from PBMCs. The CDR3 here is CASSEDLLRSGNTIYF. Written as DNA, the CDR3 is TGTGCCAGCAGTGAGGATTTGTTGAGGTCTGGAAACACCATATATTTT.